Listed here are 6 T cell receptor beta chains from one sample, sequenced in a study of shared clonotypes between healthy human individuals (dated by TCRdb to 2020 to 2022). The method behind the library was the immunoSEQ multiplex PCR assay. This immuneACCESS table, as held by TCRdb, lists in-frame sequences with V and J called but not all clones. Of the missing ones, under half trace to an unresolved V gene in checked studies; the others have no known cause. Within this sample are 2 million to 2.5 million clones, with 90% to 96% of them counted one time only. The ten largest clonotypes hold approximately 0.13% of the sample. The sequencing sample was made of naive CD4+ T cells sorted from blood. Reading the label with the study, this specimen's cell subset or site is: CD45RA+ positively selected. The receptors stem from a man between 18 and 29 years old in good health.

V and J are TRBV27 and TRBJ1-2, with a possible D match to TRBD1 (5 bases). Trimming removed 8 bases from V and 4 bases from J, with 8 bases in between. The CDR3 sequence is 11 residues long. CDR1 and CDR2 (germline): MNHEY, SMNVEV (reference sequence). This chain's CDR3 is CASSQGYGYTF. The DNA for the CDR3 is TGTGCCAGCTCTCAGGGCTATGGCTACACCTTC.

The V call is TRBV6-5, the J call TRBJ2-1; 9 bases are a match to TRBD1. V shed 6 bases, J shed 9 bases, and the junction held 9 bases outside the gene matches. The CDR3 is made up of 14 amino acids. Germline V CDR1 and CDR2: MNHEY, SVGAGI. CDR3 sequence reads: CASSSGTGFFEQFF. CDR3 nucleotide sequence: TGTGCCAGCAGCTCAGGGACAGGGTTCTTTGAGCAGTTCTTC.

The chain uses TRBV15 and TRBJ1-4; TRBD1 aligns across 11 bases. The CDR3 is made up of 16 amino acids. Germline V gene data show CDR1 as LNHNV and CDR2 as YYDKDF (reference sequence). V was clipped by 2 bases and J by 7 bases; unmatched bases: 6. The CDR3 region has the DNA TGTGCCACCAGCAGAAAAGGACAGGGGGCCGGTGAAAAACTGTTTTTT. This codes for CATSRKGQGAGEKLFF.

The J gene is TRBJ2-1, the V gene TRBV10-3; 11 bases are shared with TRBD2. The CDR3 covers 16 residues. Germline assignment: CDR1 ENHRY and CDR2 SYGVKD. V lost 3 bases and J lost 8; bases outside the gene matches: 9. The CDR3 DNA sequence: TGTGCCATCAGTGATAGCCTGACTAGCGGGAACTATGAGCAGTTCTTC. Translating it yields CAISDSLTSGNYEQFF.

The chain employs TRBV19 and TRBJ1-5; D not certain. V dropped 0 bases and J dropped 6 bases, with 12 bases sitting between them. The length of the CDR3 is 15 residues. Germline lookup yields CDR1 LNHDA and CDR2 SQIVND (reference sequence). CDR3 DNA sequence: TGTGCCAGTAGTATAGATCTAATTGGAAGTCAGCCCCAGCATTTT. It specifies CASSIDLIGSQPQHF.

This sequence joins TRBV2 and TRBJ2-7; D uncertain. The CDR3 has 13 amino acids. CDR1 SNHLY and CDR2 FYNNEI come from the germline V gene. V was cut by 5 bases and J by 5 bases, with 13 bases left in between. The CDR3 DNA reads TGTGCCAGCAGTTCGAGACTGGATAACGAGCAGTACTTC. It yields the protein CASSSRLDNEQYF.